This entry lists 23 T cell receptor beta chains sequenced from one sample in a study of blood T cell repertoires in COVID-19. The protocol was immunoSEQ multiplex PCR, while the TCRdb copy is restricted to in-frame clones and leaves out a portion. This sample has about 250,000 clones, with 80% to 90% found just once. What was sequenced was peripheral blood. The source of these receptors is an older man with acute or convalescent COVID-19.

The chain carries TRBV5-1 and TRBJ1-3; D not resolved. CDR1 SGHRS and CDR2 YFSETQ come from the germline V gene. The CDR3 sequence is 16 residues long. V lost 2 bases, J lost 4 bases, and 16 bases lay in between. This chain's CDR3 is CASSLQTGQAGNTIYF. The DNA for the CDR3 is TGCGCCAGCAGCTTACAGACCGGCCAAGCAGGAAACACCATATATTTT.

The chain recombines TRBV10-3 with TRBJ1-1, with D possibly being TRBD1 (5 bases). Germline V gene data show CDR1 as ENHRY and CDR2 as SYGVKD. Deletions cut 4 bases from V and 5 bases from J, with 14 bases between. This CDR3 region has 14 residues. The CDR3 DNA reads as TGTGCCATCAGTGCCTCCGGGGGGGAAACTGAAGCTTTCTTT. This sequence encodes CAISASGGETEAFF.

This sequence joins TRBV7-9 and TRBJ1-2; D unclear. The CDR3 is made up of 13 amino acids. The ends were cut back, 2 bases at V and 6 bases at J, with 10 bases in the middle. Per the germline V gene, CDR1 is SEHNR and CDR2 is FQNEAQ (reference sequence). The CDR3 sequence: CASSLTGRDGYTF. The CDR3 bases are TGTGCCAGCAGCTTAACCGGGAGGGATGGCTACACCTTC.

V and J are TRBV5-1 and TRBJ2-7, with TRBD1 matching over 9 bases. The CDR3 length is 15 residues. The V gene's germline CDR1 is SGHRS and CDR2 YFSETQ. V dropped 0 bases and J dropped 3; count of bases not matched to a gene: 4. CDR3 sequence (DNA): TGCGCCAGCAGCTTGGCCGGGACAGGGATCTACGAGCAGTACTTC. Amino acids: CASSLAGTGIYEQYF.

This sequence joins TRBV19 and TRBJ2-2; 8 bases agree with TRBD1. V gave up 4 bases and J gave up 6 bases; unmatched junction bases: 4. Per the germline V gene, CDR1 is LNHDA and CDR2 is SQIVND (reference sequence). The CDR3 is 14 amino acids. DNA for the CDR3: TGTGCCAGTAGTAACAGGGGGTCCGCCGGGGAGCTGTTTTTT. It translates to CASSNRGSAGELFF.

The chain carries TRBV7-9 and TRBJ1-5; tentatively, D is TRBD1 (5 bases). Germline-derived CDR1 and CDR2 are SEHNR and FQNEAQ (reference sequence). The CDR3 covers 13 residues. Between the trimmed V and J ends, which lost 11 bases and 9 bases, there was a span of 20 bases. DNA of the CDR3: TGTGCCGAACAGGAATCTCCGCTAGGGCCCCAGCATTTT. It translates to CAEQESPLGPQHF.

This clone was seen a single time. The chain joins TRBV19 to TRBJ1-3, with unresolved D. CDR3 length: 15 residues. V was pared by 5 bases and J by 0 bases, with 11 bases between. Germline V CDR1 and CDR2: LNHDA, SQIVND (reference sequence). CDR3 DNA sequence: TGTGCCAGTAGTCCCCGGACTAACTCTGGAAACACCATATATTTT. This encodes CASSPRTNSGNTIYF.

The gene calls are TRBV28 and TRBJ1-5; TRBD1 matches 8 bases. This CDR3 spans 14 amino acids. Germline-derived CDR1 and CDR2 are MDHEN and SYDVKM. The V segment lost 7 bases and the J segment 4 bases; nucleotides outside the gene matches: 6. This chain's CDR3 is CASTSGQENQPQHF. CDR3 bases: TGTGCCAGCACCTCGGGACAGGAAAATCAGCCCCAGCATTTT.

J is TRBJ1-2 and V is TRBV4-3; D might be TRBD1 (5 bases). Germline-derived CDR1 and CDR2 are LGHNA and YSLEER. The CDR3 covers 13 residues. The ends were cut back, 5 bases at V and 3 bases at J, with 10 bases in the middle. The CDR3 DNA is TGCGCCAGCAGCGGTCGGGGGGACTATGGCTACACCTTC. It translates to CASSGRGDYGYTF.

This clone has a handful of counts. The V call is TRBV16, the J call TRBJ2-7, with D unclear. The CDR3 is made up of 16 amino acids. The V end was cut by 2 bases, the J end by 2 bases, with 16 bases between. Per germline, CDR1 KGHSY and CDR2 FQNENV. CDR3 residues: CASSQRGSGGTYEQYF. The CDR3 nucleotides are TGTGCCAGCAGCCAACGCGGATCCGGCGGTACCTACGAGCAGTACTTC.

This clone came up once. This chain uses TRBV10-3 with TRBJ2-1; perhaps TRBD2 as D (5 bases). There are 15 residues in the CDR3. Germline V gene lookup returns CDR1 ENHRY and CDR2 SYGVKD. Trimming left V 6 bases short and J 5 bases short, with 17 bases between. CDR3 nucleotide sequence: TGTGCCATCAGCGACCCCGTTGTAGCGAACAATGAGCAGTTCTTC. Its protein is CAISDPVVANNEQFF.

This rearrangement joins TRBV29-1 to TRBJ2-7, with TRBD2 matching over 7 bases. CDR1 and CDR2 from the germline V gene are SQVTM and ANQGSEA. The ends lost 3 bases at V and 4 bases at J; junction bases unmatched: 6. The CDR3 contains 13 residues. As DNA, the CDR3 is TGCAGCGTTGAGGGCGGGAGAGGTTACGAGCAGTACTTC. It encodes CSVEGGRGYEQYF.

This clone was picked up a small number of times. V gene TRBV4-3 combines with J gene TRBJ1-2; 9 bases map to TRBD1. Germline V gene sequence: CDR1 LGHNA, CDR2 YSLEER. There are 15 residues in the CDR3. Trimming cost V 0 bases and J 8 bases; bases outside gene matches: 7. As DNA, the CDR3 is TGCGCCAGCAGCCAAGATCGGGGACAGGGTAGGGGCTACACCTTC. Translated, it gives CASSQDRGQGRGYTF.

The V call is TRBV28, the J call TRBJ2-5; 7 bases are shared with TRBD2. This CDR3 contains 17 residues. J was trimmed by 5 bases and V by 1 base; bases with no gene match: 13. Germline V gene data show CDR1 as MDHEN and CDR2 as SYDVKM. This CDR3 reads CASSLYGSGLKGETQYF. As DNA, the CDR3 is TGTGCCAGCAGTTTATACGGTAGCGGGCTCAAAGGGGAGACCCAGTACTTC.

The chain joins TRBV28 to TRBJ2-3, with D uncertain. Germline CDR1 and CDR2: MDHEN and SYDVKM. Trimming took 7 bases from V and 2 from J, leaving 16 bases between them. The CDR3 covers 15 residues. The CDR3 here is CASTPPGLLTDTQYF. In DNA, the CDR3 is TGTGCCAGCACCCCCCCAGGTCTACTCACAGATACGCAGTATTTT.

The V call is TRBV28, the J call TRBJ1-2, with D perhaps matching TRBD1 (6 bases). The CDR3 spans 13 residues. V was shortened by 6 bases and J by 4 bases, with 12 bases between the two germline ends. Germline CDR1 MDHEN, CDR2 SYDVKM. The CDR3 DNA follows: TGTGCCAGCAGCCTAGGACAGTCCTATGGCTACACCTTC. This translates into CASSLGQSYGYTF.

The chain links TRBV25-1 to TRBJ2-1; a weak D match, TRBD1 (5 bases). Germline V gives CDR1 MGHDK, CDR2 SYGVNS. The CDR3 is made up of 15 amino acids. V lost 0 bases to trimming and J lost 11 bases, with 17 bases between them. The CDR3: CASSEYIGELDKQFF. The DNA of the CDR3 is TGTGCCAGCAGTGAATATATAGGGGAATTGGACAAGCAGTTCTTC.

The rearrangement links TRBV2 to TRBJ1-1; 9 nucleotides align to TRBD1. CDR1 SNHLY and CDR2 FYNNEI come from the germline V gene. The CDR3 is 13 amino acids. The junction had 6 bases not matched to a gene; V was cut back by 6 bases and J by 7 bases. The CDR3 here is CASSGDREGEAFF. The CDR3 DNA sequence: TGTGCCAGCAGCGGGGACAGGGAAGGTGAAGCTTTCTTT.

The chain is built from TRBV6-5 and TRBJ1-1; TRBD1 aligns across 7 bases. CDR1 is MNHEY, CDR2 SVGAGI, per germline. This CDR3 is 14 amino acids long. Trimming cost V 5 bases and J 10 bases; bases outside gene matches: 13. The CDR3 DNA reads TGTGCCAGCAGTAGGACAGGAGGGGGAAGAAGAGCTTTCTTT. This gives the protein CASSRTGGGRRAFF.

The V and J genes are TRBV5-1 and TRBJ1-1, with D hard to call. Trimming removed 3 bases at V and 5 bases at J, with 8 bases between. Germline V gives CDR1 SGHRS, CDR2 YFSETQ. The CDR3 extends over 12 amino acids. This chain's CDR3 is CASSSAGTEAFF. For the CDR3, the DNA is TGCGCCAGCAGCTCGGCGGGGACTGAAGCTTTCTTT.

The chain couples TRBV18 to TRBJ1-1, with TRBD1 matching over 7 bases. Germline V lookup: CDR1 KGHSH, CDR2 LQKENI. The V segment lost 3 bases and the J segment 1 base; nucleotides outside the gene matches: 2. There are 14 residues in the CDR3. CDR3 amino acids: CASSPGQWNTEAFF. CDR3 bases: TGTGCCAGCTCACCGGGACAGTGGAACACTGAAGCTTTCTTT.

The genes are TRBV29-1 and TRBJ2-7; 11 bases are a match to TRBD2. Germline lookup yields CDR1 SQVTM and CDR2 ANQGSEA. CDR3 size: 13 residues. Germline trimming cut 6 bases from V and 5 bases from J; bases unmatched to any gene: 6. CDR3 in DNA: TGCAGCGTCTATAGCGGGGGGGAGGACGAGCAGTACTTC. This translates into CSVYSGGEDEQYF.

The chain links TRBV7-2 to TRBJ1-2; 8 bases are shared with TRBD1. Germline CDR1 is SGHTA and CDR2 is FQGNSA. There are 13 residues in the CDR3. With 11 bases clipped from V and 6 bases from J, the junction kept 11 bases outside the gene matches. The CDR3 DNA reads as TGTGCCCGATCAACGACAGGGGTAGATGGCTACACCTTC. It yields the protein CARSTTGVDGYTF.